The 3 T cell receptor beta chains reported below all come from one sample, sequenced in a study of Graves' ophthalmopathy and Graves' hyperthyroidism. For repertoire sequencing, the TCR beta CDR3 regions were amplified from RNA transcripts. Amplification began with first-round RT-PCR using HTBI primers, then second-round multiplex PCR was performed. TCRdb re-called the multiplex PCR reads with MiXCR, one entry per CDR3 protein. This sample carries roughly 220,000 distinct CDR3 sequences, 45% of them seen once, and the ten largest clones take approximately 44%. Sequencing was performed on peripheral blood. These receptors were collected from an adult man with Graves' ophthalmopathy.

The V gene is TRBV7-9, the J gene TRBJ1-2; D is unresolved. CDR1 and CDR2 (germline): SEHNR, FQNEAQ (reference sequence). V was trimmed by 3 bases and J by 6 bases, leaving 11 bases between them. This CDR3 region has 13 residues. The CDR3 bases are TGTGCCAGCAGCTTTGGGGAGTACGATGGCTACACCTTC. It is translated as CASSFGEYDGYTF.

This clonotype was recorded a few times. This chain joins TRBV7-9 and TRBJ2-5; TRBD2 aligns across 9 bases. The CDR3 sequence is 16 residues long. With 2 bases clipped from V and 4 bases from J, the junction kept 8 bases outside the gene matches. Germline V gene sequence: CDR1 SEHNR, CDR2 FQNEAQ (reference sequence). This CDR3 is CASSLRGRGGGETQYF. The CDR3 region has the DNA TGTGCCAGCAGCTTAAGGGGGCGGGGGGGAGGAGAGACCCAGTACTTC.

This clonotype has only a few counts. The CDR3 is CASSLGTEGSPLHF. The CDR3 DNA sequence: TGTGCCAGCAGCTTGGGGACAGAGGGTTCACCCCTCCACTTT. The V gene is TRBV7-3, the J gene TRBJ1-6; 7 nucleotides align to TRBD1. The CDR3 is 14 residues long. The germline V gene has CDR1 SGHTA and CDR2 FQGTGA. Trimming took 3 bases from V and 9 from J; bases not matched to a gene: 5.